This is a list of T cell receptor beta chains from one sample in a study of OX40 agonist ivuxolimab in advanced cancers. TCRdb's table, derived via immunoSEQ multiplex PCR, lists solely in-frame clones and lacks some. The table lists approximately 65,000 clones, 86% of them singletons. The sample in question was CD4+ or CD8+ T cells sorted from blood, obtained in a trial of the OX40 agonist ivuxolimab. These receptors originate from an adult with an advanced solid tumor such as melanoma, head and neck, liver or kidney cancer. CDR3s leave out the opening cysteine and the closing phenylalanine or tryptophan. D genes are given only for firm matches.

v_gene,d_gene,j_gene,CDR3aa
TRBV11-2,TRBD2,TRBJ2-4,ASSLRGSGRQNIQY
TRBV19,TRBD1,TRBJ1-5,ASSASGQGWNQPQH
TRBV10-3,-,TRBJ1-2,AISPDSVYGYT
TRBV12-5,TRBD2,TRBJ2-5,ASGRGTSLQETQY
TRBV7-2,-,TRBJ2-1,ASSLARGLYNEQF
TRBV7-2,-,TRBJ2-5,ASSLGGGGQETQY
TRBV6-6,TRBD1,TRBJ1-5,ASSYSIGQGFQPQH
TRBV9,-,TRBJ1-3,ASSVGGRITGNTIY
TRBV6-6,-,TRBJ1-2,ASRREAHYGYT
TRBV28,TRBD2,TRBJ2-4,ASSLAGGIAKNIQY
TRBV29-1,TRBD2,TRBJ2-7,SATLNSGLAGEQY
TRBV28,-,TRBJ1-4,ASGGGGFEKLF
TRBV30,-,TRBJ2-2,AWSVRAGELF
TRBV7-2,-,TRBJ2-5,ASTPMGRQETQY
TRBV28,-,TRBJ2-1,ASSPGGGGNEQF
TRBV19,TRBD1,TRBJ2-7,ASSPRDREAEQY
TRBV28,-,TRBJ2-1,ASSPPQNRINYNEQF
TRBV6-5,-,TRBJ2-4,ASSYSGDRDIQY
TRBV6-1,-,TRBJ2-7,ASSERREQY
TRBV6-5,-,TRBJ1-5,ASSPRGSNQPQH
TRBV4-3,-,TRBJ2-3,ASSQGLDSNTQY